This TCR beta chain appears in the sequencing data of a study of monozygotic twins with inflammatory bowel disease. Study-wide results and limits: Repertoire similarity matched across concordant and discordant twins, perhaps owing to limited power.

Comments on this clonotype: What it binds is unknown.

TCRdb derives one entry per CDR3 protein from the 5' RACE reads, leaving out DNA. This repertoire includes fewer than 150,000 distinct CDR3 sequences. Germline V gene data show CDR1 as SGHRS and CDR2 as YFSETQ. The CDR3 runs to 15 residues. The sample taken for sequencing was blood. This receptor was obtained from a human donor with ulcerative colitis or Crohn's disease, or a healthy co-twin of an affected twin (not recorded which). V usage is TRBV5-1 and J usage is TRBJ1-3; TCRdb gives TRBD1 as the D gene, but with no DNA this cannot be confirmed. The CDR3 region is CASRVTETTGNTIYF.